The T cell receptor beta chain described here comes from a study of blood T cell repertoires in COVID-19. The table came from immunoSEQ multiplex PCR; TCRdb's copy has only in-frame clones and leaves some out. This table has tens of thousands of clones, approximately 92% appearing once. Germline CDR1 SGHRS, CDR2 YFSETQ. V was pared by 5 bases and J by 8 bases, with 19 bases between. The CDR3 is 15 amino acids. The clonotype comes from a woman older than 75 with acute or convalescent COVID-19. V and J are TRBV5-1 and TRBJ1-4; D perhaps matches TRBD1 (6 bases). The material sequenced was peripheral blood. The CDR3 DNA follows: TGCGCCAGCAGATCAGGTGGGGGCGCGGTGGAAAAACTGTTTTTT. Amino acid sequence: CASRSGGGAVEKLFF.